This TCR beta chain was captured by sequencing in a study of blood T cells in healthy people across ages. Regarding the study as a whole: Estimated diversity that came from one million T cells was considered an underestimate.

Donors were systemically healthy Caucasian individuals from Russia aged about 6 to 95 years. Germline CDR1 and CDR2: LGHDT and YNNKEL (reference sequence). This CDR3 has 13 residues. The J segment lost 6 bases and the V segment lost 7 bases, leaving 8 bases of the junction unmatched. A J-beta primer mix and a sample-barcoded 5' primer were used in a second PCR of roughly 6 to 11 cycles. All samples yielded 2.5 million or more CDR3-containing paired-end reads. From the 5' RACE reads, TCRdb called clonotypes with MiXCR, one entry per CDR3 protein. The sample consists of around 750,000 distinct CDR3 sequences, about 53% of them appearing once. In the case of this clonotype: Its matching antigen is unknown.

The origin of this receptor is a man aged 80 or over in good health. Material for sequencing was blood. J is TRBJ2-5 and V is TRBV3-1; 7 positions match TRBD1. In DNA form, the CDR3 reads TGTGCCAGCACAGACAGGGATACGAAGACCCAGTACTTC. Its protein product is CASTDRDTKTQYF.